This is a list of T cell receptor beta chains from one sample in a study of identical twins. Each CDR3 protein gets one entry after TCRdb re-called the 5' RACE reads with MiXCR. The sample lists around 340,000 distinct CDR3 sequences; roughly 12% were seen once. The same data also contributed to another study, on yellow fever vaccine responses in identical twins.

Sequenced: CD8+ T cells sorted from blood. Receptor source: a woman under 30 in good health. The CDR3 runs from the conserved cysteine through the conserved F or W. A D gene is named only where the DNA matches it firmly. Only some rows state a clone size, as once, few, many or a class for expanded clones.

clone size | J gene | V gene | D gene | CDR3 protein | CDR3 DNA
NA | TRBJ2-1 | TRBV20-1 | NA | CSALLGLGGGPYNEQFF | TGCAGTGCTTTGCTCGGGTTGGGGGGGGGCCCCTACAATGAGCAGTTCTTC
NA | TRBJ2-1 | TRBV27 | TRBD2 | CASSPIAGVKLNEQFF | TGTGCCAGCAGTCCTATAGCGGGAGTGAAGTTGAATGAGCAGTTCTTC
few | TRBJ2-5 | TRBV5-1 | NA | CASSSTPGHQETQYF | TGCGCCAGCAGCTCCACTCCGGGACATCAAGAGACCCAGTACTTC
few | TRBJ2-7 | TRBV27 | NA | CASGMGGGPYEQYF | TGTGCCAGCGGAATGGGAGGAGGGCCCTACGAGCAGTACTTC
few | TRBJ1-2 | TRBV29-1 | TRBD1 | CSVDPTGASNYGYTF | TGCAGCGTTGACCCCACAGGGGCCTCTAACTATGGCTACACCTTC
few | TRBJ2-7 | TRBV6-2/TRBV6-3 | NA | CASSPLGSSYEQYF | TGTGCCAGCAGCCCGTTAGGGTCCTCCTACGAGCAGTACTTC
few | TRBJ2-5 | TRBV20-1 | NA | CSARAILVAETQYF | TGCAGTGCTAGAGCGATACTAGTTGCCGAGACCCAGTACTTC
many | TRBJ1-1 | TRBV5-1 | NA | CASSLYQGRTEAFF | TGCGCCAGCAGCTTGTACCAGGGCCGCACTGAAGCTTTCTTT
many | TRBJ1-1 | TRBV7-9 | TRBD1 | CASSSKTGGGTEAFF | TGTGCCAGCAGTTCTAAGACAGGGGGGGGCACTGAAGCTTTCTTT
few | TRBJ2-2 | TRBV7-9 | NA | CASSWTVATGELFF | TGTGCCAGCAGCTGGACGGTTGCCACCGGGGAGCTGTTTTTT
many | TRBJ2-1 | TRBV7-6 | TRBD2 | CASSPGGLAGGVNNEQFF | TGTGCCAGCAGCCCGGGTGGACTAGCGGGAGGTGTCAACAATGAGCAGTTCTTC
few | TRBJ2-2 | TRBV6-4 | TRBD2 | CASSPTSESTGELFF | TGTGCCAGCAGTCCTACTAGCGAGAGCACCGGGGAGCTGTTTTTT
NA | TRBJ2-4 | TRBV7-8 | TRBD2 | CASSLGTSGKNIQYF | TGTGCCAGCAGCTTAGGGACTAGCGGGAAAAACATTCAGTACTTC
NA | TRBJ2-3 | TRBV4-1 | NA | CASSQGGMTDTQYF | TGCGCCAGCAGCCAAGGAGGGATGACAGATACGCAGTATTTT
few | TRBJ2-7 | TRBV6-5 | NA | CASSYEPIGVRTYEQYF | TGTGCCAGCAGTTACGAGCCAATCGGGGTGCGTACCTACGAGCAGTACTTC
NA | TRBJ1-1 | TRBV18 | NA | CASSPPGANTEAFF | TGTGCCAGCTCACCCCCGGGGGCCAACACTGAAGCTTTCTTT
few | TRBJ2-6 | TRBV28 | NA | CASSADLSGANVLTF | TGTGCCAGCAGTGCGGACCTCTCTGGGGCCAACGTCCTGACTTTC
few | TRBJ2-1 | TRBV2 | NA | CASSLTGWNGNEQFF | TGTGCCAGCAGTCTAACAGGGTGGAACGGCAATGAGCAGTTCTTC
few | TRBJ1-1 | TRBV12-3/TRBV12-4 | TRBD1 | CASSATGGREAFF | TGTGCCAGCAGTGCGACAGGGGGCAGAGAAGCTTTCTTT
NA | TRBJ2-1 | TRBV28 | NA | CASSLVPGSNEQFF | TGTGCCAGCAGTTTGGTCCCAGGGAGCAATGAGCAGTTCTTC
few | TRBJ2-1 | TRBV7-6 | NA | CASSRGGSSGEQFF | TGTGCCAGCAGCCGGGGAGGCTCGTCCGGTGAGCAGTTCTTC
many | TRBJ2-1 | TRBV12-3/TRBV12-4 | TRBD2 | CASSLPSGGGYNEQFF | TGTGCCAGCAGTTTACCTAGCGGGGGGGGGTACAATGAGCAGTTCTTC
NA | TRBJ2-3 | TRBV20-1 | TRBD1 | CSARPQTGEGTDTQYF | TGCAGTGCTAGACCCCAGACAGGGGAGGGCACAGATACGCAGTATTTT
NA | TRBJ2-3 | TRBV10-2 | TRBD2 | CASTLLAGGADTQYF | TGCGCCAGCACACTACTAGCGGGGGGCGCAGATACGCAGTATTTT
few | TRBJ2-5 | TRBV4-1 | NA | CASSQAHGSNQETQYF | TGCGCCAGCAGCCAAGCGCACGGGTCTAACCAAGAGACCCAGTACTTC
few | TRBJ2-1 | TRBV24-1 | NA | CATSDRGTVHNEQFF | TGTGCCACCAGTGACCGCGGGACAGTACACAATGAGCAGTTCTTC
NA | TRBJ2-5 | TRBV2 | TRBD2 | CASSDPSGRAVETQYF | TGTGCCAGCAGTGATCCCAGCGGGAGGGCCGTAGAGACCCAGTACTTC
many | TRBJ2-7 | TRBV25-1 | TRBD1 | CASSPRTGYEQYF | TGTGCCAGCAGTCCCCGGACAGGCTACGAGCAGTACTTC
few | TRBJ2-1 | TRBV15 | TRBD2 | CATSRGLAGRYEQFF | TGTGCCACCAGCAGGGGACTAGCGGGAAGGTATGAGCAGTTCTTC
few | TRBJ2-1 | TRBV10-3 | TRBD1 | CAISDGTGGTHNEQFF | TGTGCCATCAGTGATGGAACAGGGGGGACTCACAATGAGCAGTTCTTC
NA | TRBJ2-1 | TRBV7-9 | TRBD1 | CASSYYPGQGGNEQFF | TGTGCCAGCAGCTATTACCCGGGACAGGGGGGGAATGAGCAGTTCTTC
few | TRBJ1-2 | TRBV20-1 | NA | CSARDLVSYYGYTF | TGCAGTGCTAGAGATTTGGTGTCCTACTATGGCTACACCTTC
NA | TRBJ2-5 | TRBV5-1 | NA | CASSLEGVYQETQYF | TGCGCCAGCAGCTTGGAGGGGGTGTACCAAGAGACCCAGTACTTC
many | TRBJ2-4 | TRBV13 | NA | CASSLADGLGKNIQYF | TGTGCCAGCAGCTTAGCGGACGGCCTTGGCAAAAACATTCAGTACTTC
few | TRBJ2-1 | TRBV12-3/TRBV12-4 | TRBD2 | CASSLLAGGAHNEQFF | TGTGCCAGCAGCCTCCTGGCGGGGGGCGCGCACAATGAGCAGTTCTTC
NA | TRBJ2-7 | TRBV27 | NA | CASSLDYRYEQYF | TGTGCCAGCAGTTTAGACTACCGGTACGAGCAGTACTTC
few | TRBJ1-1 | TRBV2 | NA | CALGGTEAFF | TGTGCCCTCGGTGGCACTGAAGCTTTCTTT
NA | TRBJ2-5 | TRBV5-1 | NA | CASSLSVFGRGLQMTTQYF | TGCGCCAGCAGCTTGTCGGTCTTTGGACGGGGACTCCAAATGACGACCCAGTACTTC
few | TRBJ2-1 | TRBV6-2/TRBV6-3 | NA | CASSTLDNEQFF | TGTGCCAGCAGTACCCTTGACAATGAGCAGTTCTTC
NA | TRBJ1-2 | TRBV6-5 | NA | CASSYESAYGYTF | TGTGCCAGCAGTTACGAATCGGCCTATGGCTACACCTTC